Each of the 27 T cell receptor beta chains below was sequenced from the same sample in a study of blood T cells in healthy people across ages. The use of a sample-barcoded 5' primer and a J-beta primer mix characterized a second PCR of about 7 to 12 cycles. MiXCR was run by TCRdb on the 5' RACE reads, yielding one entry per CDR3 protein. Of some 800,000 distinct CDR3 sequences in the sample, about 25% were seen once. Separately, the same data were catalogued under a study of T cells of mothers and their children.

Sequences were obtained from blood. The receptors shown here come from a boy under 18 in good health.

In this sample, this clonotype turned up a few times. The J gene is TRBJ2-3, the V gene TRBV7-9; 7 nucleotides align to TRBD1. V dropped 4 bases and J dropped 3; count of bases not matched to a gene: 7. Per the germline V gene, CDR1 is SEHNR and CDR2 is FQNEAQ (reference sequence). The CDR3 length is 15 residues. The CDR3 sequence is CASSYEGAGTDTQYF. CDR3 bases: TGTGCCAGCAGCTACGAGGGGGCAGGTACAGATACGCAGTATTTT.

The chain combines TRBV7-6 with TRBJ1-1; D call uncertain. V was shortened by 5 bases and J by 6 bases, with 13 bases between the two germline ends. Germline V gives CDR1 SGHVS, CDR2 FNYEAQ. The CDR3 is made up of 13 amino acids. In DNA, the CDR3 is TGTGCCAGCAGCCCCAGTAGAATGGCTGAAGCTTTCTTT. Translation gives CASSPSRMAEAFF.

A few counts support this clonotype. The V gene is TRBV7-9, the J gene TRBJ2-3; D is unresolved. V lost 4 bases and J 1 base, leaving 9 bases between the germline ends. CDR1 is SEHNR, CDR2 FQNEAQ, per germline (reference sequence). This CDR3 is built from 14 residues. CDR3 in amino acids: CASSSEVGTDTQYF. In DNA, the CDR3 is TGTGCCAGCAGCTCTGAAGTCGGCACAGATACGCAGTATTTT.

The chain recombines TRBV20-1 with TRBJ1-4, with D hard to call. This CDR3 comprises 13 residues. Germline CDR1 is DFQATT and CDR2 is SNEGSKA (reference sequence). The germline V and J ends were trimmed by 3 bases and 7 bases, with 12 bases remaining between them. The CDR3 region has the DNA TGCAGTGCTAGGCGTCCCGGGGTTGAAAAACTGTTTTTT. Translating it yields CSARRPGVEKLFF.

The CDR3 nucleotides read TGCGCCAGCAGCCCTTTCGAAACCTACGAGCAGTACTTC. Translated: CASSPFETYEQYF. The J gene is TRBJ2-5, the V gene TRBV4-1; D is ambiguous. The J call may be incorrect, as the DNA end agrees better with TRBJ2-7. This CDR3 has 13 residues. Per the germline V gene, CDR1 is MGHRA and CDR2 is YSYEKL.

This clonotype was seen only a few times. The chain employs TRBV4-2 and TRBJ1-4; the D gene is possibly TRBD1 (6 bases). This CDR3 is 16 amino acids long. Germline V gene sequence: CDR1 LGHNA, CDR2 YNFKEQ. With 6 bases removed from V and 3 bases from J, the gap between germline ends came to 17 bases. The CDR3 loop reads CASRRPAGASNEKLFF. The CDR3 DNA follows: TGTGCCAGCAGGCGGCCGGCGGGGGCGTCTAATGAAAAACTGTTTTTT.

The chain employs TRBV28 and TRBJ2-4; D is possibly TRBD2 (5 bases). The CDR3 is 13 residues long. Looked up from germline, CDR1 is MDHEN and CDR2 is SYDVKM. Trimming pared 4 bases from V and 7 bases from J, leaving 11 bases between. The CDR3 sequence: CASSYRGPNIQYF. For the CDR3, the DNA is TGTGCCAGCAGTTATCGGGGTCCCAACATTCAGTACTTC.

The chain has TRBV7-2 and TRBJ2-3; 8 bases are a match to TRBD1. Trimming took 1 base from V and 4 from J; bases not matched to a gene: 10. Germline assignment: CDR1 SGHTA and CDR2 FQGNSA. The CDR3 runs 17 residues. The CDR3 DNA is TGTGCCAGCAGCTTAGATCCCCACAGGGGGACGGCAGATACGCAGTATTTT. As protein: CASSLDPHRGTADTQYF.

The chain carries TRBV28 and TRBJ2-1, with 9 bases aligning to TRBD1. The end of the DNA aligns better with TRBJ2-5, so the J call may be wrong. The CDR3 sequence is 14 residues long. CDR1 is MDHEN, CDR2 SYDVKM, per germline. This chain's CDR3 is CASSGQGPQETQYF. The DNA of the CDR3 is TGTGCCAGCAGTGGACAGGGGCCGCAAGAGACCCAGTACTTC.

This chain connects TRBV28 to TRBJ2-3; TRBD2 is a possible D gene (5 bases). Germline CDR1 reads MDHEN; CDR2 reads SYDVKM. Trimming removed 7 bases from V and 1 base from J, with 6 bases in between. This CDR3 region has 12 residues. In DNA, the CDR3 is TGTGCCAGCATGCGGGGCACAGATACGCAGTATTTT. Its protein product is CASMRGTDTQYF.

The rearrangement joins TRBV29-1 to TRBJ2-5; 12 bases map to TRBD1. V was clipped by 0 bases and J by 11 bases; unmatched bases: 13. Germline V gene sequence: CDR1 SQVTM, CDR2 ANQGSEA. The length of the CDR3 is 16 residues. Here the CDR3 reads CSVEDPGQGALGEQYF. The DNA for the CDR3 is TGCAGCGTTGAAGATCCGGGACAGGGGGCTTTGGGAGAGCAGTACTTC.

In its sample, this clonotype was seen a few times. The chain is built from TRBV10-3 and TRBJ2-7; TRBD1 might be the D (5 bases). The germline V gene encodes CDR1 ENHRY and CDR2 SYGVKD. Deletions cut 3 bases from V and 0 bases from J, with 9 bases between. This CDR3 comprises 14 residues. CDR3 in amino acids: CAISEGADSYEQYF. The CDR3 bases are TGTGCCATCAGTGAAGGGGCGGACTCCTACGAGCAGTACTTC.

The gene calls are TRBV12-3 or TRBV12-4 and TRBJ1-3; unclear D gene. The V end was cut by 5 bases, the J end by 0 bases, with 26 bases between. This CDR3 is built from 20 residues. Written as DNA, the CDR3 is TGTGCCAGCAGTATCGATACCGGGAGGACGTCAGAATCCTCTGGAAACACCATATATTTT. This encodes CASSIDTGRTSESSGNTIYF.

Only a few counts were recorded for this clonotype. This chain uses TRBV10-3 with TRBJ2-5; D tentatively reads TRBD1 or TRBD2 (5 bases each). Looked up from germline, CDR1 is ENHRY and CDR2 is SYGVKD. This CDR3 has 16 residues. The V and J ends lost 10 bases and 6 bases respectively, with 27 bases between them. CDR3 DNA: TGTGCCACTAAGGTGCCGGGATCCGGGGACGGGCAGACCCAGTACTTC. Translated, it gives CATKVPGSGDGQTQYF.

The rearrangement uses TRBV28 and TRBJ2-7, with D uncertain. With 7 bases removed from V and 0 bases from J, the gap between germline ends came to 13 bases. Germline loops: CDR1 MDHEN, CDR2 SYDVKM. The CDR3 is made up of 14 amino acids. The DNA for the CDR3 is TGTGCCAGCACCCCCAACGGCTTCTCCTACGAGCAGTACTTC. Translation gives CASTPNGFSYEQYF.

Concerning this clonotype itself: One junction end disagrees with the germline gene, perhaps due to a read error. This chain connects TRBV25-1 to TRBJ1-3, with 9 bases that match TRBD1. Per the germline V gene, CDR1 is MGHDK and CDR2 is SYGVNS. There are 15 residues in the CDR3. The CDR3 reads CASSPPGQGGNTVYF. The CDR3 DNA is TGTGCCAGCAGTCCCCCGGGACAGGGCGGCAACACCGTATATTTT.

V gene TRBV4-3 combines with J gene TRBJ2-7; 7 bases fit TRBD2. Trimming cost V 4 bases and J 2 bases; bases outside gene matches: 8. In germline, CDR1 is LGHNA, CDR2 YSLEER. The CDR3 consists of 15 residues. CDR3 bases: TGCGCCAGCAGCCGCGGGGCTAGCGGTACCTACGAGCAGTACTTC. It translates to CASSRGASGTYEQYF.

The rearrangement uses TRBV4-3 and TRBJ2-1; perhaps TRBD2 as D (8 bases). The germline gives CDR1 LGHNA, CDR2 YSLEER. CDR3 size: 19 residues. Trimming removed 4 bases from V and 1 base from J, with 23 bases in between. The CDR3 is CASSRDRVDSGMSYNEQFF. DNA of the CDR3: TGCGCCAGCAGCCGAGACAGGGTTGATAGCGGGATGTCCTACAATGAGCAGTTCTTC.

Here the CDR3 reads CASSFPGQVARDTEAFF. CDR3 coding DNA: TGTGCCAGCAGCTTTCCGGGACAGGTGGCCCGGGACACTGAAGCTTTCTTT. The chain joins TRBV7-9 to TRBJ1-1, with 8 nucleotides matching TRBD1. The CDR3 consists of 17 residues. The germline V gene encodes CDR1 SEHNR and CDR2 FQNEAQ (reference sequence). Germline trimming cut 3 bases from V and 3 bases from J; bases unmatched to any gene: 12. Full variable domain (outside the CDR3, taken from reference TRBV7-9 and TRBJ1-1): DTGVSQNPRHKITKRGQNVTFRCDPISEHNRLYWYRQTLGQGPEFLTYFQNEAQLEKSRLLSDRFSAERPKGSFSTLEIQRTEQGDSAMYLCASSFPGQVARDTEAFFGQGTRLTVV.

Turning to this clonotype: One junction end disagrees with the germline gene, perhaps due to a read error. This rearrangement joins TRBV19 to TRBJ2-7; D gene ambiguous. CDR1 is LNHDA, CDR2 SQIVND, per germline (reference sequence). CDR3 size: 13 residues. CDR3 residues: CASSKGSSYEQYF. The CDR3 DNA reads TGCGCCAGTAGTAAGGGAAGCTCCTACGAGCAGTACTTC.

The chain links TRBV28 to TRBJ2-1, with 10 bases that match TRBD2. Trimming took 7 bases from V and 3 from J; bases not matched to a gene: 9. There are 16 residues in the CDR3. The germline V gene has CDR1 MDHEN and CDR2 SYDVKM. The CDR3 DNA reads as TGTGCCAGCAAGAGACCGGGACTAGCGATCTACAATGAGCAGTTCTTC. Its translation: CASKRPGLAIYNEQFF.

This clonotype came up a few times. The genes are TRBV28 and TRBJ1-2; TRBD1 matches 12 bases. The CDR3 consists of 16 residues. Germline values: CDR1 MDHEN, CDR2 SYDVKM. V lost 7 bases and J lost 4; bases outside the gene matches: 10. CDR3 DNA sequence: TGTGCCAGCACCATCGCCGGGACAGGGGGCGGCTATGGCTACACCTTC. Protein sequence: CASTIAGTGGGYGYTF.

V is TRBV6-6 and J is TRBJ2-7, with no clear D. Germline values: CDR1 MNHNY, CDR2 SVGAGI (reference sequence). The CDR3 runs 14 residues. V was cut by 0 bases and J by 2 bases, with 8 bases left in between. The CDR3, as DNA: TGTGCCAGCAGTTACTCGGGGAAAACCTACGAGCAGTACTTC. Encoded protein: CASSYSGKTYEQYF.

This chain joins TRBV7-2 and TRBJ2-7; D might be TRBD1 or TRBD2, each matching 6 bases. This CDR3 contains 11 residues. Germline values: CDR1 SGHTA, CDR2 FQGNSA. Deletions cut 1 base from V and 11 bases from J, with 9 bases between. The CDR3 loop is CASSLEGEEYF. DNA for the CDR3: TGTGCCAGCAGCTTAGAGGGGGAGGAGTACTTC.

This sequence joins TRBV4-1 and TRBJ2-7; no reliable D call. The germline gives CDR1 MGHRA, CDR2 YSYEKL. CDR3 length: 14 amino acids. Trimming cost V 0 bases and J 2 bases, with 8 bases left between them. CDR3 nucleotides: TGCGCCAGCAGCCAAGATGGGATTGCCTACGAGCAGTACTTC. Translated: CASSQDGIAYEQYF.

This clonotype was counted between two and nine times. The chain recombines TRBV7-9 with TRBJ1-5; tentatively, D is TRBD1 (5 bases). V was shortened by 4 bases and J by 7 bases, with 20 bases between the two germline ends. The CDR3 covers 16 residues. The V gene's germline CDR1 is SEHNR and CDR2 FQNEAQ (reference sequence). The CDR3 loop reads CASSSHDRGREQPQHF. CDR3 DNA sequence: TGTGCCAGCAGCTCTCACGACCGGGGGAGGGAACAGCCCCAGCATTTT.

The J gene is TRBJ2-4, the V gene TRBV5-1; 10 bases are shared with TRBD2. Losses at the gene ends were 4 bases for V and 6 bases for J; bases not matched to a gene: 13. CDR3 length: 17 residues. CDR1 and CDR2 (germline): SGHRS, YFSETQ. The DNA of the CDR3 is TGCGCCAGCAGCCTTATACTAGCGGGGAGTCGGGCAAACATTCAGTACTTC. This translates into CASSLILAGSRANIQYF.